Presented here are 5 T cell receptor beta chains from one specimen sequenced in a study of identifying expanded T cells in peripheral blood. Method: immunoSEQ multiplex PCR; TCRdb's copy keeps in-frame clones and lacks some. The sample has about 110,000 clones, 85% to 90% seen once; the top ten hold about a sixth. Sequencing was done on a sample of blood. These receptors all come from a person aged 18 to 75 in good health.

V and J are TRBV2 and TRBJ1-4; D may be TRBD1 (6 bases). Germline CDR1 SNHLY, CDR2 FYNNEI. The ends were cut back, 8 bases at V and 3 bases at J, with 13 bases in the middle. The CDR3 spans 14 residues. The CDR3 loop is CASGSGQSNEKLFF. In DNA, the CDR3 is TGTGCCAGCGGAAGTGGACAGTCTAATGAAAAACTGTTTTTT. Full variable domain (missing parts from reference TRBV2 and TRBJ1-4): EPEVTQTPSHQVTQMGQEVILRCVPISNHLYFYWYRQILGQKVEFLVSFYNNEISEKSEIFDDQFSVERPDGSNFTLKIRSTKLEDSAMYFCASGSGQSNEKLFFGSGTQLSVL.

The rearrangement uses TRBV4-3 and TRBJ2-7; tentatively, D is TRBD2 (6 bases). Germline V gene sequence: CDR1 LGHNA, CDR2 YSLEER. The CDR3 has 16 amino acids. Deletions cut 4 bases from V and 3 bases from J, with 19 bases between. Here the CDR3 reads CASSLYLAGGYYEQYF. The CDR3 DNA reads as TGCGCCAGCAGCCTCTACCTAGCCGGAGGGTACTACGAGCAGTACTTC.

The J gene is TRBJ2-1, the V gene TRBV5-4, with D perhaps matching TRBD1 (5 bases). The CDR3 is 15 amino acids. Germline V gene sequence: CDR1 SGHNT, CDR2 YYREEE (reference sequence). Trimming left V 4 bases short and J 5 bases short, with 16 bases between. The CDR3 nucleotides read TGTGCCAGCAGCCGCCCGGACAAGGCAAACAATGAGCAGTTCTTC. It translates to CASSRPDKANNEQFF.

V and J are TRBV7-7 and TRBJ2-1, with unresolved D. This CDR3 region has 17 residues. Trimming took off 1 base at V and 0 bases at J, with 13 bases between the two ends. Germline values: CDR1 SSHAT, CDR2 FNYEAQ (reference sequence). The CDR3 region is CASSLGPPASSYNEQFF. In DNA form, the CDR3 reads TGTGCCAGCAGCTTAGGTCCCCCCGCGAGCTCCTACAATGAGCAGTTCTTC.

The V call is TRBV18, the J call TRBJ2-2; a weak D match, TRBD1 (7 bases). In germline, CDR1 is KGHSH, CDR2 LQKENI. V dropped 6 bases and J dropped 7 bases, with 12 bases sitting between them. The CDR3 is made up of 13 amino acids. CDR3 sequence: CASSTGRDGELFF. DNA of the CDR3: TGTGCCAGCTCGACAGGGCGGGACGGGGAGCTGTTTTTT.